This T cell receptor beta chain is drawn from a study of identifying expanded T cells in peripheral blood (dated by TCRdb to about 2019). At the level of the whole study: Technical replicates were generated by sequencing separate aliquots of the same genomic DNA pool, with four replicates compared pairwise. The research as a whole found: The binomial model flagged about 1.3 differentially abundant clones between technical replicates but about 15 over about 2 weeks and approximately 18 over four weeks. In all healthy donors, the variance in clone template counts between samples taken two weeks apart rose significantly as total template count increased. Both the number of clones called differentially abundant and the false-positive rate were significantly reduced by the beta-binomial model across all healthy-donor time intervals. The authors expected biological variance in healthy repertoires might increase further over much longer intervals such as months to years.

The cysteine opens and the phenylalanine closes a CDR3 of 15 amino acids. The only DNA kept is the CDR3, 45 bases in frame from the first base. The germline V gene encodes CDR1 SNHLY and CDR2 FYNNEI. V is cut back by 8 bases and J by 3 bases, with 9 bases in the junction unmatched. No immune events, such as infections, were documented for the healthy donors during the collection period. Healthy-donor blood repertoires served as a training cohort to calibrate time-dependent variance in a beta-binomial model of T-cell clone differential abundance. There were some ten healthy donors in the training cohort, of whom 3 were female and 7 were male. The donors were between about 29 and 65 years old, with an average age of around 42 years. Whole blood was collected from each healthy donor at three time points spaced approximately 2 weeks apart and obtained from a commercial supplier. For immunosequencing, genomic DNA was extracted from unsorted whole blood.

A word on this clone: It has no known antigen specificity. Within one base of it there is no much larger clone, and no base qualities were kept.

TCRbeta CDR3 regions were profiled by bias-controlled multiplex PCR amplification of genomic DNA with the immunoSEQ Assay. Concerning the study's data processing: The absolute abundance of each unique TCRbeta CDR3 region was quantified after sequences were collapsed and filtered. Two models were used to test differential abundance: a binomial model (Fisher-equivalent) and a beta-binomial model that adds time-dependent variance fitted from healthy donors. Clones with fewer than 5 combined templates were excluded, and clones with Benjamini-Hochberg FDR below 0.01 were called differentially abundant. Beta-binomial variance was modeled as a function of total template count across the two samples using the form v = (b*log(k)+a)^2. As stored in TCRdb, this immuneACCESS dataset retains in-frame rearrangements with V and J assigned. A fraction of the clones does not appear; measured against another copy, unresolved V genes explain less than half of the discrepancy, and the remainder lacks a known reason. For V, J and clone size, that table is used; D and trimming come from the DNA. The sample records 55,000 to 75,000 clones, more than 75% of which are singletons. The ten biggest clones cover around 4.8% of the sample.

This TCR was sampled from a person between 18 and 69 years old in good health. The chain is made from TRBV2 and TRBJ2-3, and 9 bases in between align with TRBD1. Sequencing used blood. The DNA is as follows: TGTGCCAGCGCGATGGGACAGGGATGGACAGATACGCAGTATTTT. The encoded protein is CASAMGQGWTDTQYF.